The text below deals with one T cell receptor beta chain. Its antigen is not known. CD4+ T cells that had been cultured provided DNA sequenced with the Oncomine TCR Beta short-read assay. CD4+ T cells were cultured, and genomic DNA was extracted from them. TCRdb independently ran MiXCR on the PCR reads; one entry per CDR3 protein. The table lists roughly 13,000 distinct CDR3 sequences, approximately 56% of them singletons. These data come from a study of vaccination and CD4 T cells after COVID-19. Looking at the study overall: Stimulation of cells relied on overlapping spike peptides derived from SARS-CoV-2, HCoV-NL63, HCoV-OC43 and HCoV-229E.

V gave up 6 bases and J gave up 5 bases; unmatched junction bases: 13. Germline CDR1 DFQATT, CDR2 SNEGSKA (reference sequence). The CDR3 is 15 amino acids. The treatment denotes: roughly 10-day PBMC culture with coronavirus spike peptide pools or control peptides (ViraFEST assay). The TCR was taken from a human donor who had recovered from COVID-19. Input material: CD4+ T cells from blood, cultured in vitro. This chain uses TRBV20-1 with TRBJ1-2, with TRBD1 matching over 9 bases. The CDR3 bases are TGCAGTGCGACCCCAACCGGGACAGGGCTTTATGGCTACACCTTC. Translation gives CSATPTGTGLYGYTF.